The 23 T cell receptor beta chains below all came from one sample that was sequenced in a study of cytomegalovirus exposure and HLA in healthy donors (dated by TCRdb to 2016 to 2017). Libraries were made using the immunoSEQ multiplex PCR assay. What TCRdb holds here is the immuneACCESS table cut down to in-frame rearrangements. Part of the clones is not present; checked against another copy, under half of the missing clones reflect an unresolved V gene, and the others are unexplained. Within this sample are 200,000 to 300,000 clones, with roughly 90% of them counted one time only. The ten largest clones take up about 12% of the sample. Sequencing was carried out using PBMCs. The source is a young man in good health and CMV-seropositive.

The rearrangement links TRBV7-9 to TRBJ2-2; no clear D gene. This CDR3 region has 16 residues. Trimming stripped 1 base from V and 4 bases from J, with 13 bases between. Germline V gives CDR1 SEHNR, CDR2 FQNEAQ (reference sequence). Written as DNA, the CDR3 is TGTGCCAGCAGCTTAGTGGTTCTGATGGGCACCGGGGAGCTGTTTTTT. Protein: CASSLVVLMGTGELFF.

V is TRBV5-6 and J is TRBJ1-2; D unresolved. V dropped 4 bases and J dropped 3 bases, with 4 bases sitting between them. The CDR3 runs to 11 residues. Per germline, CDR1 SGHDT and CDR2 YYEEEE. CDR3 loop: CASSQYYGYTF. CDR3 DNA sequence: TGTGCCAGCAGCCAGTACTATGGCTACACCTTC.

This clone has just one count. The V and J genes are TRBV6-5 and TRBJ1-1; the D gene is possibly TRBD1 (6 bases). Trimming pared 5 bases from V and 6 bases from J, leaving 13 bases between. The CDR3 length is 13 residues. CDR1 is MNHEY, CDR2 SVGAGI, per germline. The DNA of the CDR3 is TGTGCCAGCAGTCCCCAGGGGATTGCTGAAGCTTTCTTT. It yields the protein CASSPQGIAEAFF.

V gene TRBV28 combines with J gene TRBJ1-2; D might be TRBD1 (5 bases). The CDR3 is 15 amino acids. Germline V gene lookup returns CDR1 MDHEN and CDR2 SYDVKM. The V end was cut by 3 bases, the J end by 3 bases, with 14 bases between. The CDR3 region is CASSFPQGLDYGYTF. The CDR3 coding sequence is TGTGCCAGCAGTTTTCCCCAGGGCCTTGACTATGGCTACACCTTC.

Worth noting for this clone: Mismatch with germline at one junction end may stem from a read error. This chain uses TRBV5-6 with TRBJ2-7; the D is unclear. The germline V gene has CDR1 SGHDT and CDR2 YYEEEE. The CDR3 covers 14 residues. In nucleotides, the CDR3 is TGTGCCAGCAGCTTGGTATCCAACTCCCACGAGCAGTACTTC. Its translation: CASSLVSNSHEQYF.

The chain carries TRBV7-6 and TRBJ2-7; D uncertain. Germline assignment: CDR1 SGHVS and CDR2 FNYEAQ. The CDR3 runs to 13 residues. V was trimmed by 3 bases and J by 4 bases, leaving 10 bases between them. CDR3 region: CASSLASAYEQYF. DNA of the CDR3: TGTGCCAGCAGCTTGGCCAGTGCATACGAGCAGTACTTC.

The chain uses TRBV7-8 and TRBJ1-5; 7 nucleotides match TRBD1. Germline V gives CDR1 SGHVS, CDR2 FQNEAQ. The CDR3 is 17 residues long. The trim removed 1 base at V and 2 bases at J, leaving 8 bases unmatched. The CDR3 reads CASSLGSVGQRNQPQHF. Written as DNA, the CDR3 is TGTGCCAGCAGCTTAGGGTCTGTGGGACAGCGCAATCAGCCCCAGCATTTT.

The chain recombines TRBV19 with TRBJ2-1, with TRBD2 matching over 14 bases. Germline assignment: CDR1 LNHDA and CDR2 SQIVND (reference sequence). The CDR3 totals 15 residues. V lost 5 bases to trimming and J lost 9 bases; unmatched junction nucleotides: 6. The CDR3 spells CASSPGLAGVGEQFF. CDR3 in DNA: TGTGCCAGTAGTCCGGGACTAGCGGGAGTTGGTGAGCAGTTCTTC.

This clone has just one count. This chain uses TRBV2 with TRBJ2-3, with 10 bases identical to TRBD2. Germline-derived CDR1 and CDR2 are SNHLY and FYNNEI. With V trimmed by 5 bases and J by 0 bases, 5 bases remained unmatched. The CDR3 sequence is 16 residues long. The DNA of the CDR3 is TGTGCCAGCAGTCGGGGACTAGCGACAAGCACAGATACGCAGTATTTT. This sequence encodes CASSRGLATSTDTQYF.

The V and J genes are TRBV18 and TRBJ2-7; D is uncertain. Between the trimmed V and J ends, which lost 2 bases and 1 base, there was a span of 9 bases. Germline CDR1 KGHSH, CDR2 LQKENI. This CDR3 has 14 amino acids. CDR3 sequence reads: CASSPGSGSYEQYF. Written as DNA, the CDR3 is TGTGCCAGCTCACCAGGGTCCGGGTCCTACGAGCAGTACTTC.

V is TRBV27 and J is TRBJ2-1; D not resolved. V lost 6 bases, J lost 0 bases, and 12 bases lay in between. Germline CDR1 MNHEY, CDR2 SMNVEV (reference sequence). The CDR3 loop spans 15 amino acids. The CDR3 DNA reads TGTGCCAGCAGATCGAGGCCTAGCTCCTACAATGAGCAGTTCTTC. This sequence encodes CASRSRPSSYNEQFF.

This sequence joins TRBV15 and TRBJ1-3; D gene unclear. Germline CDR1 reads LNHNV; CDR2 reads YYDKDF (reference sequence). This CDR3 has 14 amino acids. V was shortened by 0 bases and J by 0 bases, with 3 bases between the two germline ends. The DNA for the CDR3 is TGTGCCACCAGCAGAGATAACTCTGGAAACACCATATATTTT. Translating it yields CATSRDNSGNTIYF. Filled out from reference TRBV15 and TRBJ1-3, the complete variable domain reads DAMVIQNPRYQVTQFGKPVTLSCSQTLNHNVMYWYQQKSSQAPKLLFHYYDKDFNNEADTPDNFQSRRPNTSFCFLDIRSPGLGDTAMYLCATSRDNSGNTIYFGEGSWLTVV.

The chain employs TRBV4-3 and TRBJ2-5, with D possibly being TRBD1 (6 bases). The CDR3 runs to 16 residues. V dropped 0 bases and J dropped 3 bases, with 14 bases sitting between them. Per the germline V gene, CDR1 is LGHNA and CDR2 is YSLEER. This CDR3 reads CASSQERGGVEETQYF. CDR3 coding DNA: TGCGCCAGCAGCCAAGAGAGAGGGGGAGTAGAAGAGACCCAGTACTTC.

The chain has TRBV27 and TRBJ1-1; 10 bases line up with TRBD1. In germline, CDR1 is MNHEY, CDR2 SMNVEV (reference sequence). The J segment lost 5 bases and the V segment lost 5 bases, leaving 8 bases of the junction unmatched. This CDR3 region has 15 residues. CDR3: CASSKRTGGMTEAFF. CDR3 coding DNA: TGTGCCAGCAGTAAGCGGACAGGGGGAATGACTGAAGCTTTCTTT.

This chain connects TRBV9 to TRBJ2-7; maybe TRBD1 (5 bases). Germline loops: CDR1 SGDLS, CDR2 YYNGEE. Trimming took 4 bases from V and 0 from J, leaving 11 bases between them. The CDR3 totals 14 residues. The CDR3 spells CASSPSTASYEQYF. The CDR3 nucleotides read TGTGCCAGCAGCCCCTCGACAGCCTCCTACGAGCAGTACTTC.

CDR3 region: CASSFRQVSYEQYF. CDR3 in DNA: TGTGCCAGCAGCTTTAGACAGGTATCCTACGAGCAGTACTTC. The chain joins TRBV5-5 to TRBJ2-7, with a tentative D call TRBD1 (6 bases). The CDR3 contains 14 residues. Germline V gene data show CDR1 as SGHKS and CDR2 as YYEKEE (reference sequence). V lost 2 bases and J 1 base, leaving 10 bases between the germline ends. Full variable domain (outside the CDR3, taken from reference TRBV5-5 and TRBJ2-7): DAGVTQSPTHLIKTRGQQVTLRCSPISGHKSVSWYQQVLGQGPQFIFQYYEKEERGRGNFPDRFSARQFPNYSSELNVNALLLGDSALYLCASSFRQVSYEQYFGPGTRLTVT.

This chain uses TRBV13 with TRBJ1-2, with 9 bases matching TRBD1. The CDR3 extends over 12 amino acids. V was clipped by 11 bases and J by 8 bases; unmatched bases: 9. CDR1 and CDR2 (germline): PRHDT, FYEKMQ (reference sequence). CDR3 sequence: CAWGQGSSGYTF. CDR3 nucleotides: TGTGCCTGGGGACAGGGAAGTAGCGGCTACACCTTC.

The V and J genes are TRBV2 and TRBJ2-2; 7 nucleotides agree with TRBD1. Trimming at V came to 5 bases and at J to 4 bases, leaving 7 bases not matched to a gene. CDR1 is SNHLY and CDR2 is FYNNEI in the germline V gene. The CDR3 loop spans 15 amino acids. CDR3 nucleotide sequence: TGTGCCAGCAGTAGACAGGGCAGGGTCACCGGGGAGCTGTTTTTT. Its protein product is CASSRQGRVTGELFF.

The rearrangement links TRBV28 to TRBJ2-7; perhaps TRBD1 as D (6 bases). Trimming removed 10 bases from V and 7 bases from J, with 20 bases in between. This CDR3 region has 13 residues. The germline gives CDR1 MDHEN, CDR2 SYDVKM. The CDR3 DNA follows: TGTGCCACCCGAGGGACACGGATGGGGGAGCAGTACTTC. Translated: CATRGTRMGEQYF.

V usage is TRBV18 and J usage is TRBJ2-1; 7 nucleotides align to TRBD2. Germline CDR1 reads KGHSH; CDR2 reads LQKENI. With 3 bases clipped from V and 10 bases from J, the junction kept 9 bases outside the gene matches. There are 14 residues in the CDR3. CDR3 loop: CASSPPGLSIEQFF. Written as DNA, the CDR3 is TGTGCCAGCTCACCCCCGGGACTATCGATAGAGCAGTTCTTC.

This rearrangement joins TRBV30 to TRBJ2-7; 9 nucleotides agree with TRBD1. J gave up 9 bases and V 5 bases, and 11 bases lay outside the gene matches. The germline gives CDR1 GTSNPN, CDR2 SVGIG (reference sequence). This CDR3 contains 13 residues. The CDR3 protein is CAWSGQGLDGQYF. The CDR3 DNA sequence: TGTGCCTGGTCTGGACAGGGGTTGGACGGGCAGTACTTC.

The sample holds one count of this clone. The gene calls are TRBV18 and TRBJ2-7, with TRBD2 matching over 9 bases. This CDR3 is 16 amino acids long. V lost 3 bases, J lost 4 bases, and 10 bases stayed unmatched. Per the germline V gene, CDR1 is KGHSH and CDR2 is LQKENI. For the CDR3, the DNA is TGTGCCAGCTCACCGGCTGGTAGCGGGAGTTTGTACGAGCAGTACTTC. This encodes CASSPAGSGSLYEQYF.

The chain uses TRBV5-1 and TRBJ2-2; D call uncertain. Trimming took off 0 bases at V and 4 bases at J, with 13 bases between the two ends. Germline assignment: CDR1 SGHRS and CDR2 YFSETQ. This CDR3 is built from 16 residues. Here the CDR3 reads CASSLALGGSTGELFF. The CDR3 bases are TGCGCCAGCAGCTTGGCCTTAGGCGGTTCCACCGGGGAGCTGTTTTTT.